This T cell receptor beta chain was obtained from a study of blood T cells in healthy people across ages. Across the whole study: The template switching approach captured approximately one barcoded beta molecule for every two T cells. General study findings and limits: The long-lived group displayed more naive CD4+ cells, plus higher diversity, than the aged donors did. Across the age range, TCR beta diversity per million T cells fell in a roughly linear way.

Sample-barcoded 5' priming and a J-beta primer mix drove a second PCR of roughly 6 to 12 cycles. TCRdb re-analysed the 5' RACE reads in MiXCR, keeping a single row per CDR3 protein. Seen here are around 1,100,000 distinct CDR3 sequences, 35% to 40% observed once, and the top ten hold over 10%. Points on this clonotype: The antigen is undetermined.

CDR1 is ENHRY, CDR2 SYGVKD, per germline. There are 15 residues in the CDR3. Each sample had at least 6 million PBMCs isolated. The clonotype was recovered from a man between 18 and 35 years old in good health. The genes are TRBV10-3 and TRBJ2-7, with D perhaps matching TRBD1 (6 bases). The J call may be wrong; the DNA end is better matched by TRBJ2-5. Sequenced material: blood. The CDR3 is CAISDHDRYAETQYF. The CDR3 DNA reads TGTGCCATCAGTGACCACGACAGGTACGCGGAGACCCAGTACTTC.